The TCR beta chain under discussion was sequenced for a study of shared clonotypes between healthy human individuals. The assay used deep level. Only in-frame clones appear in the TCRdb table, and some are missing; sequencing was by immunoSEQ multiplex PCR. This sample has over a million clones, with around 76% found just once. Germline CDR1 reads LNHDA; CDR2 reads SQIVND (reference sequence). CDR3 length: 14 amino acids. Trimming left V 3 bases short and J 11 bases short, with 17 bases between. The chain has TRBV19 and TRBJ1-5; D remains ambiguous. The receptor was derived from a man aged 18 to 29 in good health. Sequenced material: memory CD4+ T cells sorted from blood. Subset of the sample: CD45RA-negative fraction. CDR3 DNA: TGTGCCAGTAGTATGGGATCATTGGGAGCTTCCCAGCATTTT. As protein: CASSMGSLGASQHF.